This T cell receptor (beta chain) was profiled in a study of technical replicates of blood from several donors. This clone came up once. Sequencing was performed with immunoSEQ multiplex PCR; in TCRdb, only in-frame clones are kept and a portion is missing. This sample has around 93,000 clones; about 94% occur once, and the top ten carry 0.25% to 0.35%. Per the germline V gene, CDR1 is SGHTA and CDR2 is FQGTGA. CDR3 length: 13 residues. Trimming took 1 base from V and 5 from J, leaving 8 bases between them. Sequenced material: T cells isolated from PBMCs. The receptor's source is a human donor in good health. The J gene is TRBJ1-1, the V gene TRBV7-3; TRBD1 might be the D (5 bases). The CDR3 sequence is CASSLSGGTEAFF. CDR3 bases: TGTGCCAGCAGCTTAAGTGGGGGGACTGAAGCTTTCTTT.